The T cell receptor (beta chain) described here comes from a study of response to subunit inactivated influenza vaccine. The study's findings and limits: Authors suggested few new T cells are recruited by each seasonal influenza vaccination.

A single record per CDR3 protein comes from TCRdb applying MiXCR to the RT-PCR reads. The sample carries fewer than 550,000 distinct CDR3 sequences, 25% recorded once. A word on this clonotype: Its antigen is not known.

The sequencing used CD4+ T cells sorted from PBMCs, collected less than 6 days after vaccination. The origin of this receptor is a man aged 45-60 years who received an inactivated influenza vaccine.

The CDR3 nucleotides read TGTGCCAGCAGTTTATGGGGACAGGGACGGCAGTACTTC. Amino acids: CASSLWGQGRQYF. The chain links TRBV12-3 or TRBV12-4 to TRBJ2-7; the match to TRBD1 covers 9 bases. The CDR3 has 13 residues. V lost 2 bases to trimming and J lost 9 bases; unmatched junction nucleotides: 5.